Presented here are 30 T cell receptor beta chains from one specimen sequenced in a study of OX40 agonist ivuxolimab in advanced cancers. The table came from immunoSEQ multiplex PCR; TCRdb's copy has only in-frame clones and leaves some out. The repertoire holds fewer than 55,000 clones, with about nine tenths as singletons. Material: CD4+ or CD8+ T cells sorted from blood, obtained in a trial of the OX40 agonist ivuxolimab. These receptors originate from an adult with an advanced solid tumor such as melanoma, head and neck, liver or kidney cancer.

The chain employs TRBV27 and TRBJ2-2; D may be TRBD1 or TRBD2 (5 bases each). V gave up 3 bases and J gave up 4 bases, with 12 bases separating them. The CDR3 loop spans 15 amino acids. Germline-derived CDR1 and CDR2 are MNHEY and SMNVEV (reference sequence). As DNA, the CDR3 is TGTGCCAGCAGTTTGGGGACGAGGGGCACCGGGGAGCTGTTTTTT. It yields the protein CASSLGTRGTGELFF.

The chain couples TRBV6-5 to TRBJ1-2; weak D call: TRBD1 (6 bases). CDR3 length equals 13 residues. The germline CDR1 and CDR2 sequences are MNHEY and SVGAGI. Trimming removed 2 bases at V and 3 bases at J, with 7 bases between. The CDR3 spells CASSYAGDYGYTF. CDR3 in DNA: TGTGCCAGCAGTTACGCAGGGGACTATGGCTACACCTTC.

The V gene is TRBV13, the J gene TRBJ1-6; D remains ambiguous. Germline V gives CDR1 PRHDT, CDR2 FYEKMQ (reference sequence). This CDR3 spans 14 amino acids. V lost 1 base, J lost 8 bases, and 9 bases lay in between. The CDR3 loop reads CASSLVEADSPLHF. The CDR3 DNA sequence: TGTGCCAGCAGCTTAGTCGAGGCGGATTCACCCCTCCACTTT.

This chain uses TRBV5-6 with TRBJ2-7; D might be TRBD1 (6 bases). From germline, CDR1 is SGHDT and CDR2 YYEEEE. Trimming stripped 4 bases from V and 6 bases from J, with 20 bases between. The CDR3 runs to 15 residues. CDR3 sequence: CASSLTGAVLSEQYF. CDR3 DNA sequence: TGTGCCAGCAGCCTGACAGGCGCGGTCTTGAGCGAGCAGTACTTC.

CDR3 residues: CASRLTGTDGYTF. In DNA form, the CDR3 reads TGTGCAAGTCGCTTGACCGGGACAGATGGCTACACCTTC. This rearrangement joins TRBV12-2 to TRBJ1-2; TRBD1 is the table's D call, not checked against the DNA. TRBV12-2 is a listed pseudogene. There are 13 residues in the CDR3.

The gene calls are TRBV7-2 and TRBJ1-5, with D tentatively TRBD1 (6 bases). The CDR3 runs 15 residues. With 2 bases removed from V and 7 bases from J, the gap between germline ends came to 15 bases. CDR1 and CDR2 (germline): SGHTA, FQGNSA. In DNA form, the CDR3 reads TGTGCCAGCAGCTTAAGCAGGGGTCTAGAACAGCCCCAGCATTTT. It codes for CASSLSRGLEQPQHF.

This sequence joins TRBV29-1 and TRBJ2-7; a weak D match, TRBD1 (6 bases). This CDR3 spans 14 amino acids. CDR1 is SQVTM, CDR2 ANQGSEA, per germline. Trimming left V 1 base short and J 0 bases short, with 10 bases between. The CDR3 DNA sequence: TGCAGCGTTGAAGGCTACAGGGCCTCCTACGAGCAGTACTTC. Translating it yields CSVEGYRASYEQYF.

This clone was found a few times. This specimen includes other DNA sequences encoding the same CDR3. V and J are TRBV19 and TRBJ2-7; 8 bases are a match to TRBD2. With V trimmed by 3 bases and J by 3 bases, 4 bases remained unmatched. This CDR3 region has 14 residues. Germline CDR1 and CDR2: LNHDA and SQIVND (reference sequence). CDR3 sequence: CASSMSSGGYEQYF. The CDR3 DNA reads TGTGCCAGTAGTATGTCCAGCGGGGGCTACGAGCAGTACTTC.

This clone has a single count. The chain joins TRBV5-6 to TRBJ2-6; D is unclear. Germline-derived CDR1 and CDR2 are SGHDT and YYEEEE. Trimming stripped 0 bases from V and 0 bases from J, with 4 bases between. The CDR3 totals 15 residues. Written as DNA, the CDR3 is TGTGCCAGCAGCTTGGGAATCTCTGGGGCCAACGTCCTGACTTTC. It encodes CASSLGISGANVLTF.

The J gene is TRBJ1-2, the V gene TRBV2, with TRBD1 matching over 7 bases. Germline V CDR1 and CDR2: SNHLY, FYNNEI. The J segment lost 1 base and the V segment lost 7 bases, leaving 9 bases of the junction unmatched. The CDR3 loop spans 15 amino acids. As DNA, the CDR3 is TGTGCCAGCAATGGGGACAGCGGGAATAACTATGGCTACACCTTC. Protein: CASNGDSGNNYGYTF.

Of note for this clone: The junction departs from the called germline gene at one end, perhaps through a read error. The chain uses TRBV7-7 and TRBJ1-1; 8 bases are a match to TRBD1. CDR3 size: 19 residues. CDR1 is SSHAT and CDR2 is FNYEAQ in the germline V gene (reference sequence). The CDR3 sequence: CASSLAANQTGGGNTEAFF. In DNA, the CDR3 is TGTGCTAGCAGCTTAGCCGCAAACCAAACAGGGGGTGGCAACACTGAAGCTTTCTTT. Combining the CDR3 with reference TRBV7-7 and TRBJ1-1 gives the whole variable domain GAGVSQSPRYKVTKRGQDVTLRCDPISSHATLYWYQQALGQGPEFLTYFNYEAQPDKSGLPSDRFSAERPEGSISTLTIQRTEQRDSAMYRCASSLAANQTGGGNTEAFFGQGTRLTVV.

The chain joins TRBV11-2 to TRBJ2-5; D is uncertain. V was pared by 0 bases and J by 5 bases, with 13 bases between. CDR3 length: 15 residues. In germline, CDR1 is SGHAT, CDR2 FQNNGV. CDR3 DNA sequence: TGTGCCAGCAGCTTAGAGGCCTTCCCAGCGGAGACCCAGTACTTC. It is translated as CASSLEAFPAETQYF.

The chain carries TRBV5-1 and TRBJ1-1; TRBD1 might be the D (5 bases). Trimming left V 4 bases short and J 2 bases short, with 12 bases between. CDR3 length: 14 amino acids. CDR1 is SGHRS, CDR2 YFSETQ, per germline. CDR3 in amino acids: CASSPGTFNTEAFF. The DNA of the CDR3 is TGCGCCAGCAGCCCCGGGACTTTCAACACTGAAGCTTTCTTT.

The gene calls are TRBV4-1 and TRBJ1-5; no reliable D call. Trimming removed 0 bases from V and 2 bases from J, with 8 bases in between. Germline V gives CDR1 MGHRA, CDR2 YSYEKL. This CDR3 region has 15 residues. The DNA of the CDR3 is TGCGCCAGCAGCCAAGATGGGTGGGGCAATCAGCCCCAGCATTTT. Protein sequence: CASSQDGWGNQPQHF.

This chain links TRBV6-1 with TRBJ1-1; 8 bases are a match to TRBD1. The germline V gene has CDR1 MNHNS and CDR2 SASEGT. The CDR3 length is 16 residues. V gave up 2 bases and J gave up 9 bases; unmatched junction bases: 14. The CDR3 spells CASSEPMGQVLDKAFF. CDR3 DNA: TGTGCCAGCAGTGAACCAATGGGACAGGTCCTTGATAAAGCTTTCTTT.

The V call is TRBV15, the J call TRBJ2-1; D not certain. Trimming took off 3 bases at V and 0 bases at J, with 12 bases between the two ends. Germline lookup yields CDR1 LNHNV and CDR2 YYDKDF (reference sequence). The CDR3 has 16 residues. CDR3 bases: TGTGCCACCAGCAGGGATAAACATAACTCCTACAATGAGCAGTTCTTC. Protein product: CATSRDKHNSYNEQFF.

V gene TRBV29-1 combines with J gene TRBJ2-5; D possibly uses TRBD1 or TRBD2 (6 bases each). The CDR3 runs to 14 residues. Germline lookup yields CDR1 SQVTM and CDR2 ANQGSEA. V was trimmed by 1 base and J by 4 bases, leaving 13 bases between them. CDR3 residues: CSVEGKGGLETQYF. The CDR3 bases are TGCAGCGTTGAAGGCAAGGGGGGCTTAGAGACCCAGTACTTC.

This clone is medium-sized (0.01 to 0.1%) in the sample. The chain recombines TRBV9 with TRBJ1-1, with D tentatively TRBD1 (6 bases). CDR1 is SGDLS and CDR2 is YYNGEE in the germline V gene. This CDR3 is 17 amino acids long. V was cut by 4 bases and J by 9 bases, with 28 bases left in between. The DNA for the CDR3 is TGTGCCAGCAGCCGTAGTACCCTGGCCGGGACAATTAGTAAAGCTTTCTTT. Protein sequence: CASSRSTLAGTISKAFF.

This chain links TRBV2 with TRBJ2-1; 10 nucleotides align to TRBD2. V gave up 7 bases and J gave up 5 bases; unmatched junction bases: 2. The V gene's germline CDR1 is SNHLY and CDR2 FYNNEI. The CDR3 runs 13 residues. The CDR3: CASKSGGDNEQFF. The DNA for the CDR3 is TGTGCCAGCAAAAGCGGGGGGGACAATGAGCAGTTCTTC.

The chain joins TRBV12-5 to TRBJ1-1, with D unresolved. The CDR3 extends over 14 amino acids. The V end lost 1 base, the J end lost 0 bases, and 6 bases lay between the germline ends. Per the germline V gene, CDR1 is LGHNT and CDR2 is FRNRAP. The CDR3 nucleotides are TGTGCTAGTGGTTTGGGTGGGGTGAACACTGAAGCTTTCTTT. This sequence encodes CASGLGGVNTEAFF.

J is TRBJ2-7 and V is TRBV5-1, with TRBD1 matching over 7 bases. Germline lookup yields CDR1 SGHRS and CDR2 YFSETQ. This CDR3 comprises 18 residues. The V gene end was trimmed by 0 bases and the J gene end by 3 bases; junction bases not matched to a gene: 15. CDR3 nucleotide sequence: TGCGCCAGCAGCTTGGCTCCCTCGGACAGGCCGGGCTTCTACGAGCAGTACTTC. It codes for CASSLAPSDRPGFYEQYF.

Only one count was recorded for this clone. Since a far larger clone is one base different, this is likely a read error. Since no conserved phenylalanine or tryptophan closes the CDR3, a read error is the likely cause. V usage is TRBV30 and J usage is TRBJ2-2; 8 positions match TRBD2. Germline V gives CDR1 GTSNPN, CDR2 SVGIG (reference sequence). The CDR3 runs 15 residues. Trimming took 3 bases from V and 8 from J; bases not matched to a gene: 11. The CDR3 reads CAWRWMGLEAGELFS. The CDR3 DNA follows: TGTGCCTGGAGATGGATGGGACTAGAGGCTGGGGAGCTGTTTTCT.

The chain recombines TRBV2 with TRBJ1-2; 7 bases agree with TRBD1. After removal of 6 bases from V and 2 bases from J, the junction contained 6 bases not matched to a gene. Germline loops: CDR1 SNHLY, CDR2 FYNNEI. There are 14 residues in the CDR3. The CDR3 region has the DNA TGTGCCAGCAGGCCCGACAGGGCCAACTATGGCTACACCTTC. Amino acid sequence: CASRPDRANYGYTF.

The chain carries TRBV7-9 and TRBJ2-7; 9 bases match TRBD1. Germline-derived CDR1 and CDR2 are SEHNR and FQNEAQ (reference sequence). This CDR3 comprises 15 residues. V dropped 5 bases and J dropped 5; count of bases not matched to a gene: 10. CDR3 DNA: TGTGCCAGCAGCCTTCCTCCGGGACAGGGCGACGAGCAGTACTTC. Protein product: CASSLPPGQGDEQYF.

This clone was recorded once. V gene TRBV14 combines with J gene TRBJ2-3, with 9 bases fitting TRBD2. The trim removed 4 bases at V and 6 bases at J, leaving 11 bases unmatched. CDR3 length: 16 residues. Per the germline V gene, CDR1 is SGHDN and CDR2 is FVKESK. CDR3 in DNA: TGTGCCAGCAGCCCGGGAACCAGCGGGGGGCACGATACGCAGTATTTT. Encoded protein: CASSPGTSGGHDTQYF.

In this sample, this clone turned up a few times. This chain links TRBV14 with TRBJ1-6; D is unclear. The CDR3 totals 12 residues. Trimming stripped 2 bases from V and 14 bases from J, with 10 bases between. CDR1 SGHDN and CDR2 FVKESK come from the germline V gene. CDR3 sequence (DNA): TGTGCCAGCAGCCAACGGACTGGTACCCTCCACTTT. It encodes CASSQRTGTLHF.

This chain links TRBV5-1 with TRBJ1-1; 8 bases fit TRBD1. CDR1 is SGHRS, CDR2 YFSETQ, per germline. CDR3 size: 14 residues. Germline trimming cut 4 bases from V and 3 bases from J; bases unmatched to any gene: 5. Here the CDR3 reads CASSLQGVDTEAFF. CDR3 in DNA: TGCGCCAGCAGCCTACAGGGGGTGGACACTGAAGCTTTCTTT.

This CDR3 reads CAWSVWANNEQFF. The CDR3 DNA sequence: TGTGCCTGGAGTGTTTGGGCCAACAATGAGCAGTTCTTC. V gene TRBV30 combines with J gene TRBJ2-1; D call uncertain. The CDR3 length is 13 residues. V was clipped by 0 bases and J by 5 bases, with 8 bases between them. Germline assignment: CDR1 GTSNPN and CDR2 SVGIG (reference sequence).

Turning to this clone: Different DNA sequences within this sample yield the same CDR3. The rearrangement joins TRBV6-6 to TRBJ1-2; D may be TRBD1 (6 bases). Trimming took off 2 bases at V and 8 bases at J, with 12 bases between the two ends. Per the germline V gene, CDR1 is MNHNY and CDR2 is SVGAGI (reference sequence). The CDR3 runs 13 residues. The CDR3 DNA reads as TGTGCCAGCAGTTACGGGGGCGGCGAGGGCTACACCTTC. Its protein product is CASSYGGGEGYTF.

The chain joins TRBV5-4 to TRBJ1-5; possibly TRBD1 for D (5 bases). The CDR3 extends over 13 amino acids. Germline V CDR1 and CDR2: SGHNT, YYREEE (reference sequence). Trimming removed 4 bases at V and 2 bases at J, with 7 bases between. CDR3 nucleotides: TGTGCCAGCAGCGGGGGGGGCAATCAGCCCCAGCATTTT. This translates into CASSGGGNQPQHF.